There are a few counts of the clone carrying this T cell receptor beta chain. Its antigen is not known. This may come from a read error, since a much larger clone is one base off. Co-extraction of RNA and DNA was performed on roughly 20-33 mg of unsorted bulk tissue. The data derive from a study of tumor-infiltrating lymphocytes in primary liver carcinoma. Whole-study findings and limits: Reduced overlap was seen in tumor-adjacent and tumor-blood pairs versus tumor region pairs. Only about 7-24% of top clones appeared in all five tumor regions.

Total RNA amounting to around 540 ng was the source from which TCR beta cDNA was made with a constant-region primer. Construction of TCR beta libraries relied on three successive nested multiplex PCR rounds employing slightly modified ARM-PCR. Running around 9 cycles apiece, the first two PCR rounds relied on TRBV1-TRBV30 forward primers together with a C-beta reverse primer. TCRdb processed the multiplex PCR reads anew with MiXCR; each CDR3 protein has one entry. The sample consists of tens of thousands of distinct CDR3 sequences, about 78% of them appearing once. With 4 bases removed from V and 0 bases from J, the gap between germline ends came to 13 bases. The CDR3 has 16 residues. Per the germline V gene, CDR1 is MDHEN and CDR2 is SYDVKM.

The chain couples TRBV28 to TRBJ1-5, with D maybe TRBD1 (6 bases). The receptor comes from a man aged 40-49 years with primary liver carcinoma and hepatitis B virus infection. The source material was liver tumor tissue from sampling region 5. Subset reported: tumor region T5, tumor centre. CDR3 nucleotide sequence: TGTGCCAGCAGTTCCCCAGGGGACAATAGCAATCAGCCCCAGCATTTT. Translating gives CASSSPGDNSNQPQHF.